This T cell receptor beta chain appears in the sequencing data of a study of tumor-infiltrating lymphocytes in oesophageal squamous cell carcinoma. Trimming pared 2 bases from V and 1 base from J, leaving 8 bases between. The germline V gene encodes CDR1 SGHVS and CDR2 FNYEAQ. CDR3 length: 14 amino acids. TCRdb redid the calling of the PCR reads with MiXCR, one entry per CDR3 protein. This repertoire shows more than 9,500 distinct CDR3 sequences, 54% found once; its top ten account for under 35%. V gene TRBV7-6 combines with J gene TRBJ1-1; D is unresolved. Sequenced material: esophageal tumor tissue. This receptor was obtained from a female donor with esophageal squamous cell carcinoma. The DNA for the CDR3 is TGTGCCAGCAGCTTAATTGTAGGGAACACTGAAGCTTTCTTT. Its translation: CASSLIVGNTEAFF.